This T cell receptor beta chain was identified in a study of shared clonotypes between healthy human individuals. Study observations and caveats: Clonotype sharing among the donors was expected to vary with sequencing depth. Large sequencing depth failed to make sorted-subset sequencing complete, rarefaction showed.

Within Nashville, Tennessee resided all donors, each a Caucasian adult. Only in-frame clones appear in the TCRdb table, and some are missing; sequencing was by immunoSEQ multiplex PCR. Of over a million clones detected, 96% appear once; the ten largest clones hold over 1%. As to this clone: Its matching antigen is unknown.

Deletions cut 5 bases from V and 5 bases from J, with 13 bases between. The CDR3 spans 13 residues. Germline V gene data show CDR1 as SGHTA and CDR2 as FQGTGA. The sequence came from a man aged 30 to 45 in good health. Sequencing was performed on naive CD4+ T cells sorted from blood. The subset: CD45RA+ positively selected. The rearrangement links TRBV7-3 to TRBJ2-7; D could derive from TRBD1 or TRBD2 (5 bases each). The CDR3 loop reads CASSPNQGDEQYF. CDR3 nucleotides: TGTGCCAGCAGCCCAAACCAGGGAGACGAGCAGTACTTC.